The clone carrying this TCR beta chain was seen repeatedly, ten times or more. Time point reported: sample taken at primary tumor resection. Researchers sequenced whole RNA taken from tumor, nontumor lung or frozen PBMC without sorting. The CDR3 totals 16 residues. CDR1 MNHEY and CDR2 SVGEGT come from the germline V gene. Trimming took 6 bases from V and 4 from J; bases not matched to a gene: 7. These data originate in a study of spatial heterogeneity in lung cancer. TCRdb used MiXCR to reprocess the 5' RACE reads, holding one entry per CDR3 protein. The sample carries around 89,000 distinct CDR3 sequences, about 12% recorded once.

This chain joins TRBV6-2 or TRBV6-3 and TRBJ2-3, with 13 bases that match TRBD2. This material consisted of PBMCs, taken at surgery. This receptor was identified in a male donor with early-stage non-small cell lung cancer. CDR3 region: CASSPRTSGSADTQYF. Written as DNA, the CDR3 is TGTGCCAGCAGCCCGCGGACTAGCGGGAGTGCAGATACGCAGTATTTT.